The clone carrying this T cell receptor (beta chain) has only one observation. This record belongs to a study of patients and donors after allogeneic stem cell transplantation. Via MiXCR, TCRdb re-called the RT-PCR reads, giving one row per CDR3 protein. Here the sample spans over 350,000 distinct CDR3 sequences, more than 15% being singletons. The clonotype comes from a human donor who was either an allogeneic HSCT recipient or a stem cell or donor lymphocyte infusion donor (not recorded which). It is not recorded whose cells these are; they may come from a transplant donor. Sequencing input: blood, either unsorted or a sorted T cell fraction (not recorded which).

In nucleotides, the CDR3 is TGTGCCAGTCGAAACGGGGGGGGCACCGGGGAGCTGTTTTTT. Protein sequence: CASRNGGGTGELFF. The rearrangement links TRBV19 to TRBJ2-2; TRBD2 matches 8 bases. CDR1 and CDR2 from the germline V gene are LNHDA and SQIVND (reference sequence). There are 14 residues in the CDR3. V trimming: 8 bases; J trimming: 4 bases; junction bases outside the gene matches: 6. Full variable domain (missing parts from reference TRBV19 and TRBJ2-2): DGGITQSPKYLFRKEGQNVTLSCEQNLNHDAMYWYRQDPGQGLRLIYYSQIVNDFQKGDIAEGYSVSREKKESFPLTVTSAQKNPTAFYLCASRNGGGTGELFFGEGSRLTVL.